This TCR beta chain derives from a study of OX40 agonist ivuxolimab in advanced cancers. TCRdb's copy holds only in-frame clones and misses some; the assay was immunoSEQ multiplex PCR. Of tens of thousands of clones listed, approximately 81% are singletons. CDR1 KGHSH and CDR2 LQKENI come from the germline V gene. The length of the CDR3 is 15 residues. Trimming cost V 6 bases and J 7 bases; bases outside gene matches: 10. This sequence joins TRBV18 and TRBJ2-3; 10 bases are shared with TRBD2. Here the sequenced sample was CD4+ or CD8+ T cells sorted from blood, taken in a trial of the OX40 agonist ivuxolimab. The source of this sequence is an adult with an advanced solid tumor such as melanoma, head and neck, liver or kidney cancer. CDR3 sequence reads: CASSPPLAGANTQYF. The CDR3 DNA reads TGTGCCAGCTCGCCCCCTCTAGCGGGAGCGAATACGCAGTATTTT.